Listed here are 15 T cell receptor beta chains from one sample, sequenced in a study of T cells in Graves' hyperthyroidism and ophthalmopathy. RNA transcripts were the template for amplifying TCR beta CDR3 regions. The study used the HTBI primer set for a first-round RT-PCR of the TCR CDR3. One entry per CDR3 protein, called by TCRdb with MiXCR from the multiplex PCR reads. The table records around 440,000 distinct CDR3 sequences, around 16% of them present only once. The sequenced material came from blood. The origin of the receptors is a young woman with Graves' hyperthyroidism.

There are many counts of this clonotype. The chain combines TRBV9 with TRBJ2-1, with TRBD2 identical over 13 bases. Germline V gives CDR1 SGDLS, CDR2 YYNGEE. The CDR3 runs 16 residues. J was trimmed by 8 bases and V by 6 bases; bases with no gene match: 11. The CDR3 nucleotides read TGTGCCAGCACCAAGACGACTAGCGGGAGGAGAGATGAGCAGTTCTTC. This translates into CASTKTTSGRRDEQFF.

This clonotype was seen many times. The chain couples TRBV20-1 to TRBJ1-3; D ambiguous. The V gene's germline CDR1 is DFQATT and CDR2 SNEGSKA (reference sequence). This CDR3 comprises 15 residues. Trimming pared 1 base from V and 0 bases from J, leaving 10 bases between. CDR3 sequence: CSARVSPISGNTIYF. The CDR3 DNA is TGCAGTGCTAGAGTATCCCCGATCTCTGGAAACACCATATATTTT.

This clonotype has ten or more counts. The CDR3 is CASRPSAGANVLTF. As DNA, the CDR3 is TGTGCCAGCAGGCCTAGTGCTGGGGCCAACGTCCTGACTTTC. The rearrangement joins TRBV12-3 or TRBV12-4 to TRBJ2-6; D gene ambiguous. The CDR3 loop spans 14 amino acids. Trimming took off 6 bases at V and 2 bases at J, with 8 bases between the two ends.

This clonotype was seen many times. V is TRBV6-6 and J is TRBJ1-2, with D maybe TRBD1 (5 bases). The CDR3 spans 15 residues. V was pared by 2 bases and J by 4 bases, with 14 bases between. Looked up from germline, CDR1 is MNHNY and CDR2 is SVGAGI (reference sequence). The CDR3, as DNA: TGTGCCAGCAGTTACCAAAGGGGCCGAGGCTATGGCTACACCTTC. Translating it yields CASSYQRGRGYGYTF.

The chain joins TRBV19 to TRBJ1-2, with TRBD1 identical over 9 bases. The CDR3 covers 15 residues. Germline V gene lookup returns CDR1 LNHDA and CDR2 SQIVND (reference sequence). With V trimmed by 3 bases and J by 4 bases, 6 bases remained unmatched. The CDR3: CASSIDGTGLYGYTF. The CDR3 DNA sequence: TGTGCCAGTAGTATTGATGGGACAGGGCTCTATGGCTACACCTTC. Full variable domain (missing parts from reference TRBV19 and TRBJ1-2): DGGITQSPKYLFRKEGQNVTLSCEQNLNHDAMYWYRQDPGQGLRLIYYSQIVNDFQKGDIAEGYSVSREKKESFPLTVTSAQKNPTAFYLCASSIDGTGLYGYTFGSGTRLTVV.

This clonotype has at least ten counts. V is TRBV5-6 and J is TRBJ2-2, with 7 bases identical to TRBD2. From germline, CDR1 is SGHDT and CDR2 YYEEEE. The CDR3 spans 14 residues. With 6 bases clipped from V and 1 base from J, the junction kept 3 bases outside the gene matches. The CDR3 DNA is TGTGCCAGCATTAGCGGGTGGAACACCGGGGAGCTGTTTTTT. Its protein is CASISGWNTGELFF.

This clonotype appeared many times. This chain links TRBV10-3 with TRBJ2-1; TRBD2 matches at 14 bases. CDR3 size: 16 residues. Germline assignment: CDR1 ENHRY and CDR2 SYGVKD. V shed 4 bases and J 7 bases; nucleotides not matched to a gene: 6. CDR3: CAISGTGLAGVNEQFF. The DNA for the CDR3 is TGTGCCATCAGTGGGACGGGACTAGCGGGGGTAAATGAGCAGTTCTTC.

This clonotype appeared a few times. The chain recombines TRBV19 with TRBJ2-4, with 9 nucleotides matching TRBD1. V trimming: 3 bases; J trimming: 7 bases; junction bases outside the gene matches: 7. The CDR3 has 15 amino acids. The germline gives CDR1 LNHDA, CDR2 SQIVND (reference sequence). The DNA for the CDR3 is TGTGCCAGTAGTATCACAGGGGGCGGCGAGAACATTCAGTACTTC. Its protein is CASSITGGGENIQYF.

The rearrangement links TRBV6-1 to TRBJ2-5; D not resolved. This CDR3 contains 15 residues. Germline V gene lookup returns CDR1 MNHNS and CDR2 SASEGT. The V and J ends lost 5 bases and 0 bases respectively, with 13 bases between them. The CDR3 DNA follows: TGTGCCAGCAGTTACCTATCGGCGAACCAAGAGACCCAGTACTTC. It specifies CASSYLSANQETQYF.

This clonotype was counted only a few times. The gene calls are TRBV19 and TRBJ1-5; D is ambiguous. CDR3 length: 15 amino acids. Germline lookup yields CDR1 LNHDA and CDR2 SQIVND (reference sequence). V lost 6 bases, J lost 1 base, and 13 bases lay in between. CDR3 bases: TGTGCCAGTAGGTCCCTTTTAGGGAGCAATCAGCCCCAGCATTTT. Its translation: CASRSLLGSNQPQHF. Full variable domain (missing parts from reference TRBV19 and TRBJ1-5): DGGITQSPKYLFRKEGQNVTLSCEQNLNHDAMYWYRQDPGQGLRLIYYSQIVNDFQKGDIAEGYSVSREKKESFPLTVTSAQKNPTAFYLCASRSLLGSNQPQHFGDGTRLSIL.

The table lists this clonotype with many counts. CDR3 bases: TGTGCCAGCTCAAGCGGCTCCTACGAGCAGTACTTC. This translates into CASSSGSYEQYF. V and J are TRBV18 and TRBJ2-7, with D maybe TRBD2 (5 bases). CDR1 and CDR2 from the germline V gene are KGHSH and LQKENI. CDR3 length equals 12 residues. Trimming pared 5 bases from V and 0 bases from J, leaving 5 bases between.

As concerns this clonotype: A much larger clone is a single base away; this may be a read error. The V gene is TRBV19, the J gene TRBJ1-6; D is undetermined. The CDR3 has 13 amino acids. Germline V gene lookup returns CDR1 LNHDA and CDR2 SQIVND (reference sequence). Deletions cut 10 bases from V and 8 bases from J, with 15 bases between. In DNA, the CDR3 is TGTGCCACTCCCGCCAACCCGGATTCACCCCTCCACTTT. It encodes CATPANPDSPLHF.

The sample holds many counts of this clonotype. The gene calls are TRBV16 and TRBJ1-2, with D unresolved. Looked up from germline, CDR1 is KGHSY and CDR2 is FQNENV. The CDR3 sequence is 17 residues long. Trimming took off 0 bases at V and 3 bases at J, with 17 bases between the two ends. CDR3 sequence: CASSQSSRTNRDYGYTF. The CDR3 DNA is TGTGCCAGCAGCCAATCCTCTCGGACGAACCGGGACTATGGCTACACCTTC.

Ten or more counts support this clonotype. This chain joins TRBV10-3 and TRBJ1-2; TRBD1 might be the D (6 bases). CDR1 and CDR2 (germline): ENHRY, SYGVKD. There are 14 residues in the CDR3. V lost 3 bases to trimming and J lost 0 bases, with 8 bases between them. The CDR3 loop is CAISDQGPNYGYTF. For the CDR3, the DNA is TGTGCCATCAGTGATCAGGGGCCTAACTATGGCTACACCTTC.

Only a few counts were recorded for this clonotype. A clone one base away is much larger, so this may be a read error. This sequence joins TRBV20-1 and TRBJ1-6, with TRBD1 as a possible D gene (5 bases). Germline V gives CDR1 DFQATT, CDR2 SNEGSKA (reference sequence). The CDR3 is 13 amino acids. The CDR3 DNA reads TGCAGTGCTAGAGTCGGGGCGGGTTCATCCCTCCACTTT. Protein sequence: CSARVGAGSSLHF.